A selection of T cell receptor beta chains follows, all from one sample in a study of T cell responses to AZD1222 COVID-19 vaccine. Using immunoSEQ multiplex PCR, the repertoire was profiled, and TCRdb retains in-frame clones only, with some absent. Of roughly 150,000 clones listed, roughly 92% were seen once; the top ten hold over 1.5%. This specimen was peripheral blood, taken on day 0 of AZD1222 vaccination. The receptors come from an adult in good health. Each CDR3 is given with its conserved first and last residue. D genes are given only for firm matches. Rows may omit the clone size; those that give it use once, few, many or a size class.

D gene,CDR3 length,V gene,clone size,J gene,CDR3 protein,CDR3 DNA
NA,14,TRBV2,NA,TRBJ2-3,CASGRGVSTDTQYF,TGTGCCAGCGGGAGGGGGGTGAGCACAGATACGCAGTATTTT
NA,13,TRBV7-8,NA,TRBJ1-2,CASSLGQTYGYTF,TGTGCCAGCAGCTTAGGGCAGACCTATGGCTACACCTTC
NA,17,TRBV7-6,NA,TRBJ2-3,CASSPSRRAVSTDTQYF,TGTGCCAGCAGCCCCTCCCGGCGGGCGGTTAGCACAGATACGCAGTATTTT
TRBD1,15,TRBV24-1,once,TRBJ2-1,CATSGGQGAIDEQFF,TGTGCCACCAGTGGGGGACAGGGGGCTATCGATGAGCAGTTCTTC
NA,14,TRBV19,NA,TRBJ1-1,CASTWGDSGTEAFF,TGTGCCAGTACTTGGGGGGACTCCGGCACTGAAGCTTTCTTT
TRBD1,13,TRBV4-3,NA,TRBJ1-2,CASSRDRGRGYTF,TGCGCCAGCAGCCGCGACAGGGGGCGAGGCTACACCTTC
NA,16,TRBV5-1,NA,TRBJ2-5,CASSLGGTHLGETQYF,TGCGCCAGCAGCTTGGGGGGAACCCACCTTGGAGAGACCCAGTACTTC
NA,12,TRBV12-3/TRBV12-4,NA,TRBJ2-1,CASTPSGRREFF,TGTGCCAGCACCCCGTCGGGACGGCGGGAGTTCTTC
NA,13,TRBV7-9,NA,TRBJ2-7,CASSNRAVDEQYF,TGTGCCAGCAGCAACAGGGCTGTGGACGAGCAGTACTTC
TRBD1,18,TRBV19,NA,TRBJ1-1,CASSKDGQGILGNTEAFF,TGTGCCAGTAGTAAGGACGGACAGGGGATTTTAGGGAACACTGAAGCTTTCTTT
TRBD1,13,TRBV4-3,NA,TRBJ1-2,CASSHNRGHGYTF,TGCGCCAGCAGCCACAACAGGGGACATGGCTACACCTTC
NA,18,TRBV19,NA,TRBJ2-4,CASSGAGMMSGPPNIQYF,TGTGCCAGTAGTGGGGCAGGGATGATGTCTGGGCCCCCAAACATTCAGTACTTC
NA,15,TRBV2,few,TRBJ1-2,CALLSRGALSYGYTF,TGTGCCTTACTATCACGGGGGGCGCTTAGCTATGGCTACACCTTC
NA,14,TRBV5-1,NA,TRBJ2-7,CASKGGPSSYEQYF,TGCGCCAGCAAGGGGGGCCCTAGCTCCTACGAGCAGTACTTC
NA,15,TRBV5-4,NA,TRBJ1-4,CASSSRGATNEKLFF,TGTGCCAGCAGCTCTCGGGGGGCAACTAATGAAAAACTGTTTTTT
TRBD1,14,TRBV6-2/TRBV6-3,NA,TRBJ1-5,CASSYARGYQPQHF,TGTGCCAGCAGTTACGCCAGGGGGTATCAGCCCCAGCATTTT
TRBD1,11,TRBV29-1,few,TRBJ1-1,CSVRDRGKAFF,TGCAGCGTGAGGGACAGGGGTAAAGCTTTCTTT
NA,16,TRBV4-2,NA,TRBJ1-6,CASSQVGAPYNSPLHF,TGTGCCAGCAGCCAAGTGGGCGCTCCCTATAATTCACCCCTCCACTTT
TRBD2,17,TRBV5-4,NA,TRBJ2-2,CASSPGTSGGNTGELFF,TGTGCCAGCAGTCCCGGGACTAGCGGAGGAAACACCGGGGAGCTGTTTTTT
NA,13,TRBV4-1,NA,TRBJ2-5,CASSQWRWETQYF,TGCGCCAGCAGCCAATGGAGGTGGGAGACCCAGTACTTC
NA,14,TRBV27,NA,TRBJ1-1,CASSPDIGGVKAFF,TGTGCCAGCAGTCCGGACATCGGCGGCGTAAAAGCTTTCTTT
TRBD1,13,TRBV12-3/TRBV12-4,NA,TRBJ2-1,CASNPGGYNEQFF,TGTGCCAGCAACCCAGGGGGTTACAATGAGCAGTTCTTC
TRBD1,16,TRBV7-9,NA,TRBJ1-5,CASSRGQGISNQPQHF,TGTGCCAGCAGCCGGGGACAGGGAATAAGCAATCAGCCCCAGCATTTT
NA,13,TRBV10-1,NA,TRBJ2-2,CASSEQSTGELFF,TGCGCCAGCAGTGAGCAGAGCACCGGGGAGCTGTTTTTT
TRBD2,15,TRBV7-9,NA,TRBJ2-5,CASSSKISGSETQYF,TGTGCCAGCAGCTCCAAGATTAGCGGGAGCGAGACCCAGTACTTC
TRBD1,13,TRBV10-3,once,TRBJ1-2,CAISEDRVYGYTF,TGTGCCATCAGTGAGGACAGGGTCTATGGCTACACCTTC
NA,12,TRBV30,NA,TRBJ2-7,CAWMMGGYEQYF,TGTGCCTGGATGATGGGTGGTTACGAGCAGTACTTC
NA,13,TRBV30,NA,TRBJ1-6,CAWSGQAGRPLHF,TGTGCCTGGAGTGGACAGGCCGGTCGGCCCCTCCACTTT